The rows below give T cell receptor beta chains drawn from one sample of a study of T cell responses to AZD1222 COVID-19 vaccine. The table came from immunoSEQ multiplex PCR; TCRdb's copy has only in-frame clones and leaves some out. The sample carries more than 150,000 clones, 85% to 90% recorded once. The source material was peripheral blood, sampled on day 0 of AZD1222 vaccination. These receptors were obtained from an adult in good health. Each CDR3 is given with its conserved first and last residue. A D gene is named only where the DNA matches it firmly. Clone size is shown for a subset of rows, as once, few, many or a class of expanded clone.

j_call d_call clone_size v_call cdr3_aa cdr3_nt
TRBJ1-5 TRBD1 once TRBV6-6 CASSYPTGSDQPQHF TGTGCCAGCAGTTACCCGACAGGGTCGGATCAGCCCCAGCATTTT
TRBJ1-2 NA once TRBV20-1 CSAKPGYTF TGCAGTGCTAAACCAGGCTACACCTTC
TRBJ1-4 TRBD1 NA TRBV19 CASSPRDRNEKLFF TGTGCCAGTAGCCCCCGGGACAGAAATGAAAAACTGTTTTTT
TRBJ2-3 NA NA TRBV5-5 CASSLAVGAGTSDTQYF TGTGCCAGCAGCTTGGCCGTTGGGGCAGGGACATCAGATACGCAGTATTTT
TRBJ2-2 NA NA TRBV4-3 CASSQDFGFERNTGELFF TGCGCCAGCAGCCAAGATTTTGGGTTCGAGAGGAACACCGGGGAGCTGTTTTTT
TRBJ1-2 NA once TRBV6-5 CASHSSYGYTF TGTGCCAGCCATTCAAGCTATGGCTACACCTTC
TRBJ1-3 TRBD1 NA TRBV3-1/TRBV3-2 CASKLTGYGNTIYF TGTGCCAGCAAATTGACAGGGTACGGAAACACCATATATTTT
TRBJ1-2 TRBD1 NA TRBV3-1/TRBV3-2 CASKGTAYGYTF TGTGCCAGCAAGGGGACAGCTTATGGCTACACCTTC
TRBJ1-6 NA NA TRBV5-1 CASNPGTGYNSPLHF TGCGCCAGCAACCCCGGGACCGGGTATAATTCACCCCTCCACTTT
TRBJ2-3 TRBD2 NA TRBV6-5 CASTGAGGTDTQYF TGTGCCAGCACCGGAGCGGGGGGCACAGATACGCAGTATTTT
TRBJ2-7 TRBD1 NA TRBV27 CASRRGQGTYEQYF TGTGCCAGCAGGAGGGGACAGGGGACCTACGAGCAGTACTTC
TRBJ2-3 TRBD1 NA TRBV11-2 CASSLIYTGGIADTQYF TGTGCCAGCAGCTTAATTTATACAGGGGGTATCGCAGATACGCAGTATTTT
TRBJ1-2 TRBD1 NA TRBV5-1 CASSRFRGQANYGYTF TGCGCCAGCAGCAGGTTCCGCGGACAGGCTAACTATGGCTACACCTTC
TRBJ2-1 NA once TRBV7-9 CASSLFGNEQFF TGTGCCAGCAGCTTGTTTGGGAATGAGCAGTTCTTC
TRBJ2-1 TRBD2 NA TRBV7-3 CASSQTGTSGREQFF TGTGCCAGCAGCCAAACCGGGACTAGCGGGCGAGAGCAGTTCTTC
TRBJ2-1 NA NA TRBV9 CASSVGTPYSAIYNEQFF TGTGCCAGCAGCGTAGGAACCCCCTATAGCGCGATTTACAATGAGCAGTTCTTC
TRBJ2-3 NA NA TRBV12-5 CASGSGVLTTTDTQYF TGTGCTAGTGGATCAGGGGTCTTAACCACTACAGATACGCAGTATTTT
TRBJ2-5 TRBD2 few TRBV5-1 CASKTSGGIQETQYF TGCGCCAGCAAGACGAGCGGGGGGATCCAAGAGACCCAGTACTTC